This TCR beta chain was profiled in a study of T cell responses to AZD1222 COVID-19 vaccine. General study results and limits: Clonal diversity was possibly underestimated, and white British individuals and females predominated among donors. Spike-specific TCR breadth and depth went up after people got two AZD1222 doses. With dominance at 160-218 and 743-854, vaccine-associated CD4 TCRs spanned spike. Reportedly, close to half of spike-specific TCRs are directed against unmutated variant regions.

This CDR3 has 13 amino acids. V was trimmed by 5 bases and J by 2 bases, leaving 10 bases between them. Germline values: CDR1 MNHEY, CDR2 SVGEGT. For this clone: Its target is unknown.

Data came from immunoSEQ multiplex PCR; TCRdb stores just in-frame clones and leaves some out. The sample holds approximately 110,000 clones, over 75% seen once. This sample comprised peripheral blood, obtained on day 0 of AZD1222 vaccination. V usage is TRBV6-2 or TRBV6-3 and J usage is TRBJ2-7, with unresolved D. The clonotype originates from an adult in good health. The CDR3 spells CASSSTPTYEQYF. The CDR3 coding sequence is TGTGCCAGCAGTAGTACACCTACCTACGAGCAGTACTTC.